Below are 4 T cell receptor beta chains sequenced from a single sample in a study of shared clonotypes between healthy human individuals. TCRdb's copy holds only in-frame clones and misses some; the assay was immunoSEQ multiplex PCR. The profile shows some 500,000 clones, 95% to 96% of them singletons. The specimen sequenced was naive CD4+ T cells sorted from blood. The subset was: CD45RA+ positively selected. The receptors here all came from a woman in her twenties or thirties in good health.

The chain combines TRBV7-9 with TRBJ2-4; possible D gene TRBD1, 6 bases. There are 12 residues in the CDR3. The V gene lost 5 bases and the J gene lost 7 bases, with 9 bases spanning the gap. Germline CDR1 and CDR2: SEHNR and FQNEAQ (reference sequence). DNA of the CDR3: TGTGCCAGCAGCACACAGGGTAACATTCAGTACTTC. Protein: CASSTQGNIQYF.

The chain uses TRBV18 and TRBJ2-1, with TRBD1 matching over 7 bases. Germline assignment: CDR1 KGHSH and CDR2 LQKENI. CDR3 length: 15 residues. V was pared by 0 bases and J by 6 bases, with 5 bases of the junction left unmatched. Written as DNA, the CDR3 is TGTGCCAGCTCACCACCGGAGTCAGGGGGCAATGAGCAGTTCTTC. This sequence encodes CASSPPESGGNEQFF. The complete variable domain, with remaining parts taken from reference TRBV18 and TRBJ2-1, reads NAGVMQNPRHLVRRRGQEARLRCSPMKGHSHVYWYRQLPEEGLKFMVYLQKENIIDESGMPKERFSAEFPKEGPSILRIQQVVRGDSAAYFCASSPPESGGNEQFFGPGTRLTVL.

The rearrangement uses TRBV27 and TRBJ2-5; D may be TRBD1 (6 bases). The J call may be incorrect, as the DNA end agrees better with TRBJ2-7. Germline loops: CDR1 MNHEY, CDR2 SMNVEV (reference sequence). The CDR3 totals 12 residues. CDR3 sequence reads: CASRSGVYEQYF. The CDR3 nucleotides read TGTGCCAGCAGGTCAGGGGTCTACGAGCAGTACTTC.

The chain joins TRBV10-2 to TRBJ2-7, with 8 bases that match TRBD1. Germline V CDR1 and CDR2: WSHSY, SAAADI. The CDR3 sequence is 13 residues long. Trimming cost V 2 bases and J 6 bases; bases outside gene matches: 3. CDR3 sequence (DNA): TGCGCCAGCAGTGAGGACAGGGGCCTCGAGCAGTACTTC. The encoded protein is CASSEDRGLEQYF.